The clone carrying this T cell receptor beta chain appeared once. Antigen specificity is unknown. The data belong to a study of identical twins. Each CDR3 protein is one row after TCRdb ran MiXCR on the 5' RACE reads. The sample holds approximately 550,000 distinct CDR3 sequences, approximately 20% seen once. V gave up 1 base and J gave up 2 bases, with 15 bases separating them. This CDR3 comprises 17 residues. Per germline, CDR1 LGHDT and CDR2 YNNKEL (reference sequence). Whole-study results and caveats: For out-of-frame alpha sequences shared by twins, low generation probability was in excess.

The same data also contributed to another study, on yellow fever vaccine responses in identical twins. That work contributes: Vaccine-induced T cell responses in twins were reportedly observed to appear partly convergent, partly personalized.

The TCR comes from a woman aged 18-35 years in good health. Sequenced input: CD4+ T cells sorted from blood. This chain joins TRBV3-1 and TRBJ1-5; maybe TRBD1 (5 bases). CDR3 coding DNA: TGTGCCAGCAGCCAAGGGTTCTATCAGGGCGGCAATCAGCCCCAGCATTTT. Its protein is CASSQGFYQGGNQPQHF.